These T cell receptor beta chains were read from a single sample in a study of shared clonotypes between healthy human individuals. This table comes from immunoSEQ multiplex PCR, and its TCRdb copy is limited to in-frame clones, with some not included. The table includes roughly 590,000 clones, 95% to 96% detected once. Sequenced material: naive CD8+ T cells sorted from blood. The receptors stem from a woman in her thirties in good health. The CDR3 runs from the conserved cysteine through the conserved F or W. A D gene is named only where the DNA matches it firmly. Where a row states a size, it is once, few, many or the class of an expanded clone; other rows omit it.

clone_size: NA; v_call: TRBV5-4; j_call: TRBJ2-2; d_call: TRBD2; cdr3_aa: CASSFRTRPPDGELFF; cdr3_nt: TGTGCCAGCAGTTTTAGGACTAGGCCCCCCGACGGGGAGCTGTTTTTT
clone_size: NA; v_call: TRBV7-9; j_call: TRBJ1-3; d_call: NA; cdr3_aa: CASSLPLGGGNTIYF; cdr3_nt: TGTGCCAGCAGCCTCCCCCTCGGAGGTGGAAACACCATATATTTT
clone_size: NA; v_call: TRBV6-4; j_call: TRBJ2-1; d_call: NA; cdr3_aa: CARTEVPVRQGYNEQFF; cdr3_nt: TGTGCCAGAACTGAGGTCCCGGTCCGGCAGGGCTACAATGAGCAGTTCTTC
clone_size: NA; v_call: TRBV6-1; j_call: TRBJ2-7; d_call: NA; cdr3_aa: CASGELPGYEQYF; cdr3_nt: TGTGCCAGCGGTGAACTCCCAGGTTACGAGCAGTACTTC
clone_size: NA; v_call: TRBV13; j_call: TRBJ1-4; d_call: NA; cdr3_aa: CASSLGQSEGAGEKLFF; cdr3_nt: TGTGCCAGCAGCTTAGGCCAATCGGAGGGCGCGGGAGAAAAACTGTTTTTT
clone_size: NA; v_call: TRBV2; j_call: TRBJ2-5; d_call: TRBD2; cdr3_aa: CASSVASGMEEYF; cdr3_nt: TGTGCCAGCAGTGTCGCTAGCGGGATGGAAGAGTACTTC
clone_size: once; v_call: TRBV14; j_call: TRBJ2-7; d_call: TRBD2; cdr3_aa: CASSPELQLAGAYEQYF; cdr3_nt: TGTGCCAGCAGCCCGGAGTTACAACTAGCGGGGGCCTACGAGCAGTACTTC
clone_size: NA; v_call: TRBV19; j_call: TRBJ1-5; d_call: NA; cdr3_aa: CASSIREDRLNQPQHF; cdr3_nt: TGTGCCAGTAGTATACGAGAGGACAGACTTAATCAGCCCCAGCATTTT
clone_size: NA; v_call: TRBV7-9; j_call: TRBJ2-1; d_call: TRBD2; cdr3_aa: CASSLGASGSTEQFF; cdr3_nt: TGTGCCAGCAGCTTAGGGGCTAGCGGGAGTACTGAGCAGTTCTTC
clone_size: NA; v_call: TRBV7-9; j_call: TRBJ2-3; d_call: NA; cdr3_aa: CASSSRTGWEDTQYF; cdr3_nt: TGTGCCAGCAGCTCTCGGACGGGGTGGGAAGATACGCAGTATTTT
clone_size: NA; v_call: TRBV4-1; j_call: TRBJ1-1; d_call: TRBD1; cdr3_aa: CASSQDQLGRGSRENTEAFF; cdr3_nt: TGCGCCAGCAGCCAAGATCAACTGGGCAGGGGGTCGCGGGAAAACACTGAAGCTTTCTTT
clone_size: once; v_call: TRBV11-3; j_call: TRBJ2-7; d_call: NA; cdr3_aa: CASSALGGEQYF; cdr3_nt: TGTGCCAGCAGCGCCCTTGGTGGCGAGCAGTACTTC
clone_size: NA; v_call: TRBV11-2; j_call: TRBJ1-1; d_call: NA; cdr3_aa: CASSSSEATEAFF; cdr3_nt: TGTGCCAGCAGCTCCTCGGAGGCCACTGAAGCTTTCTTT
clone_size: NA; v_call: TRBV9; j_call: TRBJ2-2; d_call: NA; cdr3_aa: CASSAPLRVGNTGELFF; cdr3_nt: TGTGCCAGCAGCGCCCCACTTCGGGTGGGGAACACCGGGGAGCTGTTTTTT
clone_size: NA; v_call: TRBV11-2; j_call: TRBJ2-7; d_call: NA; cdr3_aa: CASSFGYGSYEQYF; cdr3_nt: TGTGCCAGCAGCTTCGGATATGGGAGCTACGAGCAGTACTTC
clone_size: NA; v_call: TRBV11-2; j_call: TRBJ2-2; d_call: NA; cdr3_aa: CASSSETYGELFF; cdr3_nt: TGTGCCAGCAGCTCAGAAACGTACGGGGAGCTGTTTTTT
clone_size: NA; v_call: TRBV19; j_call: TRBJ2-7; d_call: NA; cdr3_aa: CASSWRQSYEQYF; cdr3_nt: TGTGCCAGTAGTTGGCGACAATCCTACGAGCAGTACTTC
clone_size: NA; v_call: TRBV29-1; j_call: TRBJ1-1; d_call: NA; cdr3_aa: CSVAGWNTEAFF; cdr3_nt: TGCAGCGTCGCGGGCTGGAACACTGAAGCTTTCTTT
clone_size: once; v_call: TRBV27; j_call: TRBJ2-1; d_call: NA; cdr3_aa: CASSLTQRIYNEQFF; cdr3_nt: TGTGCCAGCAGTTTAACCCAGCGGATATACAATGAGCAGTTCTTC
clone_size: NA; v_call: TRBV29-1; j_call: TRBJ2-1; d_call: NA; cdr3_aa: CSVGLRDSPYNEQFF; cdr3_nt: TGCAGCGTTGGTCTGCGGGACAGTCCCTACAATGAGCAGTTCTTC
clone_size: NA; v_call: TRBV7-2; j_call: TRBJ2-1; d_call: TRBD2; cdr3_aa: CASSPGLGSYNEQFF; cdr3_nt: TGTGCCAGCAGCCCGGGACTAGGCTCCTACAATGAGCAGTTCTTC
clone_size: NA; v_call: TRBV7-8; j_call: TRBJ2-1; d_call: TRBD2; cdr3_aa: CASSSSGRSYNEQFF; cdr3_nt: TGTGCCAGCAGCTCCAGCGGGAGGTCTTACAATGAGCAGTTCTTC
clone_size: NA; v_call: TRBV7-9; j_call: TRBJ2-3; d_call: NA; cdr3_aa: CASSFTASDTQYF; cdr3_nt: TGTGCCAGCAGCTTTACCGCGTCGGATACGCAGTATTTT
clone_size: once; v_call: TRBV5-6; j_call: TRBJ2-1; d_call: TRBD2; cdr3_aa: CASSFSGSTYNEQFF; cdr3_nt: TGTGCCAGCAGTTTCAGCGGGAGTACCTACAATGAGCAGTTCTTC
clone_size: NA; v_call: TRBV12-5; j_call: TRBJ2-1; d_call: NA; cdr3_aa: CASGMGTPSYNEQFF; cdr3_nt: TGTGCTAGTGGGATGGGGACTCCTTCCTACAATGAGCAGTTCTTC
clone_size: NA; v_call: TRBV19; j_call: TRBJ2-2; d_call: TRBD1; cdr3_aa: CASSILDRAKPNTGELFF; cdr3_nt: TGTGCCAGTAGTATCCTGGACAGGGCGAAGCCCAACACCGGGGAGCTGTTTTTT
clone_size: NA; v_call: TRBV10-3; j_call: TRBJ2-5; d_call: NA; cdr3_aa: CAISEGLGEQYF; cdr3_nt: TGTGCCATCAGTGAGGGCCTGGGGGAGCAGTACTTC
clone_size: NA; v_call: TRBV5-1; j_call: TRBJ2-1; d_call: NA; cdr3_aa: CASSPRLGESSYNEQFF; cdr3_nt: TGCGCCAGCAGCCCCCGACTGGGGGAGAGCTCCTACAATGAGCAGTTCTTC
clone_size: NA; v_call: TRBV28; j_call: TRBJ2-5; d_call: NA; cdr3_aa: CASSIYQGHYGTQYF; cdr3_nt: TGTGCCAGCAGTATCTACCAAGGACACTACGGGACCCAGTACTTC
clone_size: NA; v_call: TRBV4-1; j_call: TRBJ2-7; d_call: TRBD2; cdr3_aa: CASSHPGGLPGEQYF; cdr3_nt: TGCGCCAGCAGCCACCCCGGGGGGTTACCTGGAGAGCAGTACTTC
clone_size: NA; v_call: TRBV4-2; j_call: TRBJ2-3; d_call: NA; cdr3_aa: CASSQGGDTQYF; cdr3_nt: TGTGCCAGCAGCCAAGGGGGGGATACGCAGTATTTT
clone_size: NA; v_call: TRBV4-1; j_call: TRBJ1-3; d_call: NA; cdr3_aa: CASSQQTGAGNTIYF; cdr3_nt: TGCGCCAGCAGCCAACAGACAGGAGCTGGAAACACCATATATTTT
clone_size: NA; v_call: TRBV2; j_call: TRBJ2-7; d_call: NA; cdr3_aa: CASKGPDSYEQYF; cdr3_nt: TGTGCCAGCAAGGGACCGGATTCCTACGAGCAGTACTTC
clone_size: once; v_call: TRBV4-1; j_call: TRBJ1-1; d_call: NA; cdr3_aa: CASSARTENTEAFF; cdr3_nt: TGCGCCAGCAGCGCCCGGACAGAGAACACTGAAGCTTTCTTT
clone_size: NA; v_call: TRBV29-1; j_call: TRBJ2-7; d_call: NA; cdr3_aa: CSVVGSSYEQYF; cdr3_nt: TGCAGCGTCGTTGGTAGCTCCTACGAGCAGTACTTC
clone_size: NA; v_call: TRBV5-1; j_call: TRBJ2-7; d_call: NA; cdr3_aa: CASSLEGRKGYEQYF; cdr3_nt: TGCGCCAGCAGCTTGGAGGGGCGCAAAGGCTACGAGCAGTACTTC
clone_size: few; v_call: TRBV10-3; j_call: TRBJ1-1; d_call: NA; cdr3_aa: CAISESEAEAFF; cdr3_nt: TGTGCCATCAGTGAGTCGGAGGCTGAAGCTTTCTTT
clone_size: NA; v_call: TRBV10-2; j_call: TRBJ1-2; d_call: NA; cdr3_aa: CASSDREAGYTF; cdr3_nt: TGCGCCAGCAGTGACCGAGAGGCTGGCTACACCTTC
clone_size: NA; v_call: TRBV4-1; j_call: TRBJ2-1; d_call: TRBD2; cdr3_aa: CASSHREREVEVEQFF; cdr3_nt: TGCGCCAGCAGCCACCGGGAGCGGGAGGTCGAGGTTGAGCAGTTCTTC
clone_size: NA; v_call: TRBV9; j_call: TRBJ2-7; d_call: NA; cdr3_aa: CASSTDPSYEQYF; cdr3_nt: TGTGCCAGCAGCACGGACCCCTCCTACGAGCAGTACTTC
clone_size: once; v_call: TRBV5-6; j_call: TRBJ1-5; d_call: NA; cdr3_aa: CASSSRNSNQPQHF; cdr3_nt: TGTGCCAGCAGCTCCAGGAATAGCAATCAGCCCCAGCATTTT
clone_size: NA; v_call: TRBV6-1; j_call: TRBJ2-1; d_call: NA; cdr3_aa: CASSEDRLVVDNEQFF; cdr3_nt: TGTGCCAGCAGTGAAGATAGGCTAGTCGTTGACAATGAGCAGTTCTTC
clone_size: NA; v_call: TRBV7-8; j_call: TRBJ2-3; d_call: TRBD2; cdr3_aa: CASRSGLAGGTDTQYF; cdr3_nt: TGTGCCAGCAGATCGGGACTAGCGGGAGGTACAGATACGCAGTATTTT
clone_size: NA; v_call: TRBV28; j_call: TRBJ2-2; d_call: NA; cdr3_aa: CASSLSDAGNTGELFF; cdr3_nt: TGTGCCAGCAGTTTAAGTGATGCAGGGAACACCGGGGAGCTGTTTTTT
clone_size: NA; v_call: TRBV7-6; j_call: TRBJ2-7; d_call: NA; cdr3_aa: CASSPRLESYEQYF; cdr3_nt: TGTGCCAGCAGCCCCCGACTGGAATCCTACGAGCAGTACTTC
clone_size: NA; v_call: TRBV7-9; j_call: TRBJ2-4; d_call: TRBD2; cdr3_aa: CASSPQGAGVGLAKNIQYF; cdr3_nt: TGTGCCAGCAGCCCCCAGGGAGCGGGAGTTGGGTTGGCCAAAAACATTCAGTACTTC